This paragraph covers one T cell receptor (beta chain) sequence. Its antigen is still unknown. Base qualities are not recorded, but no much larger clone differs from it by a single base. In Seattle, one collaborating source enrolled patients while the infection was active and tracked those patients longitudinally over the course of disease. Whole blood was collected in K2EDTA tubes by collaborating institutions according to the institutions' own protocols. For TCRbeta analysis, collaborators shipped samples in one of three forms: frozen whole blood, isolated PBMCs, or DNA extracted from either of those sample types. The immunoSEQ Assay, a bias-controlled multiplex PCR, was used to amplify TCRbeta CDR3 regions from genomic DNA. The authors' pipeline ran thus. The number of nucleated cells in each sample was estimated from the amplification of reference gene primers within the assay. To quantify the absolute abundance of each unique TCRbeta CDR3 rearrangement, sequence reads were collapsed and filtered. For each sample, productive Simpson clonality was calculated by taking the square root of Simpson's diversity index across productive rearrangements. Drawn from immuneACCESS, this table holds only the in-frame rearrangements with V and J called that TCRdb kept. Clones are partly lost; checked studies trace under half to an unresolved V gene and leave the rest unexplained. The DNA gave D and trimming, while V, J and clone size come from that table. Here the sample has a few hundred thousand clones; around nine tenths occur a single time. The ten most abundant clones make up roughly 1.9% of the sample.

The source of the sample is a study of blood T cell repertoires in COVID-19 (dated by TCRdb to the early 2020s). Describing the broader study: Samples from collaborators originated in the United States, Italy and Spain and spanned both the acute and convalescent phases of COVID-19. The material from the prospective study consisted of cDNA or gDNA derived from T cells, B-cell-depleted T cells, or PBMCs. Deeply sampled blood TCRbeta repertoires from subjects exposed to, actively infected with, or recovered from COVID-19 were included in the dataset. The repertoires were released in a freely available public database intended as a resource for research on the immune response to SARS-CoV-2. Samples were obtained from the ongoing ImmuneRACE study (first 160 participants) and from roughly 1,300 subjects provided by 6 global collaborators. A de-identified subject ID, COVID-19 status, age in years and sex were almost always included in the sample metadata. Where available, HLA class I and class II types were taken from metadata supplied by the sample provider and were not determined by assay-based typing. Findings and caveats that apply to the study as a whole: Clinical and demographic metadata were provided uncurated, with the amount varying by source and participant.

The CDR3 measures 14 amino acids from cysteine to phenylalanine. Of all the DNA, just the CDR3 is kept, 42 bases in frame from base 1. As encoded in the germline V gene (reference sequence), CDR1 is MNHEY while CDR2 is SMNVEV. Deletion took 5 bases off V and 10 bases off J, with a span of 20 bases between the germline ends. This clonotype originated in a woman under 40 with COVID-19, enrolled during active disease. The rearrangement joined TRBV27 to TRBJ1-1, with a tentative D gene TRBD1 over 5 matching bases. Sequenced input: peripheral blood. The CDR3 protein: CASSPLRGGLGAFF. The DNA sequence is given as TGTGCCAGCAGTCCTCTTAGGGGAGGCCTGGGAGCTTTCTTT.